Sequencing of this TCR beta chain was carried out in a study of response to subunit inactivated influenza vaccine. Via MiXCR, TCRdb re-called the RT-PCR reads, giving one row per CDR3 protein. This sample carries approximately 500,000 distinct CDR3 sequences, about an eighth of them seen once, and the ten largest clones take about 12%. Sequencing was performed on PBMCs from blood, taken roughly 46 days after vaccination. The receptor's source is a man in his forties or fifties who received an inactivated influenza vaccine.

The DNA for the CDR3 is TGTGCCAGCAGCTTACCAGGGCGAGGGGAGACCCAGTACTTC. Translated, it gives CASSLPGRGETQYF. This chain uses TRBV11-3 with TRBJ2-5; D is perhaps TRBD1 or TRBD2 (5 bases each). Germline CDR1 and CDR2: SGHNT and YENEEA. This CDR3 has 14 amino acids. Trimming took 2 bases from V and 5 from J, leaving 12 bases between them. The variable domain in full, with the rest retrieved from reference TRBV11-3 and TRBJ2-5, is EAGVVQSPRYKIIEKKQPVAFWCNPISGHNTLYWYLQNLGQGPELLIRYENEEAVDDSQLPKDRFSAERLKGVDSTLKIQPAELGDSAVYLCASSLPGRGETQYFGPGTRLLVL.